This TCR beta chain was observed in a study of CD8 T cells in ankylosing spondylitis. Between the trimmed V and J ends, which lost 3 bases and 7 bases, there was a span of 19 bases. The CDR3 covers 15 residues. Notes on the study in general: The clones that were linked to disease were reported to be significantly enriched in matched synovial fluid samples from ankylosing spondylitis patients. In ankylosing spondylitis blood, a motif of roughly 8 highly homologous TCR beta variants appeared characteristic.

For TCR beta, libraries came from quantitative 5'-RACE with molecular barcodes. TCRdb reprocessed the 5' RACE reads with MiXCR, giving one entry per CDR3 protein. The table shows about 250,000 distinct CDR3 sequences, with around 32% occurring only once. Turning to this clonotype: Its antigen is not identified.

Input material: blood, either unsorted or a sorted T cell fraction (not recorded which). The receptor's source is a male donor with ankylosing spondylitis or in good health (not recorded which). This chain connects TRBV12-3 or TRBV12-4 to TRBJ2-7, with D possibly being TRBD1 or TRBD2 (6 bases each). This CDR3 reads CASSFGGGLRKEQYF. Written as DNA, the CDR3 is TGTGCCAGCAGTTTCGGGGGCGGCCTCAGGAAGGAGCAGTACTTC.